The rows below give T cell receptor beta chains drawn from one sample of a study of blood T cell repertoires in COVID-19. TCRdb's table, derived via immunoSEQ multiplex PCR, lists solely in-frame clones and lacks some. Here the sample spans approximately 72,000 clones, nearly 90% being singletons. The sequenced material came from peripheral blood. All receptors come from a man aged 50-59 years with acute or convalescent COVID-19. CDR3s include the opening cysteine and the closing phenylalanine or tryptophan. The D gene is left open where the match is weak. Some rows mark clone size as missing; the rest say once, few, many or name a class of expanded clone.

J gene,clone size,D gene,V gene,CDR3 DNA,CDR3 protein
TRBJ2-3,.,.,TRBV19,TGTGCCAGTAGTATGACAGCATCCCTCACAGATACGCAGTATTTT,CASSMTASLTDTQYF
TRBJ2-7,.,.,TRBV4-1,TGCGCCAGCAGCCAAGCGACGCAGGGTTCCTACGAGCAGTACTTC,CASSQATQGSYEQYF
TRBJ2-3,once,.,TRBV4-2,TGTGCCAGCAGCCCCTGGGGAAGCGGGAGCACAGATACGCAGTATTTT,CASSPWGSGSTDTQYF
TRBJ2-5,once,.,TRBV5-1,TGCGCCAGTACCTCCACTAGTTTGCAGACCCAGTACTTC,CASTSTSLQTQYF
TRBJ2-7,.,.,TRBV28,TGTGCCAGCAGGCCACCACAGGGTTACACCTACGAGCAGTACTTC,CASRPPQGYTYEQYF
TRBJ2-7,.,TRBD2,TRBV11-2,TGTGCCAGCAGCTTGGGTAGCGGGTTAGCCTACGAGCAGTACTTC,CASSLGSGLAYEQYF
TRBJ2-2,few,.,TRBV3-1/TRBV3-2,TGTGCCAGCAGCCCAACCCTCACATACACCGGGGAGCTGTTTTTT,CASSPTLTYTGELFF
TRBJ2-3,.,.,TRBV12-5,TGTGCTAGTGGTTTGCCCCACATCCCTACGCAGTATTTT,CASGLPHIPTQYF
TRBJ1-2,.,TRBD1,TRBV5-4,TGTGCCAGCAGCTTGGACCTGGGACAGGGAGCCTACACCTTC,CASSLDLGQGAYTF
TRBJ1-1,few,.,TRBV5-8,TGTGCCAGCAGCTTGGCCTGGAGGGGTGGGTCTAAAGCTTTCTTT,CASSLAWRGGSKAFF
TRBJ2-3,.,.,TRBV5-1,TGCGCCAGCAGCTTCCACGGCGACACCACAGATACGCAGTATTTT,CASSFHGDTTDTQYF
TRBJ1-1,.,TRBD1,TRBV28,TGTGCCAGCAGAACGACCGGACAGGGTCTAAGGAACACTGAAGCTTTCTTT,CASRTTGQGLRNTEAFF
TRBJ2-7,.,.,TRBV7-7,TGTGCCAGCAGCACCTGGACAGATTCCGAGCAGTACTTC,CASSTWTDSEQYF
TRBJ1-2,.,TRBD1,TRBV5-1,TGCGCCAGCAGCGTTGGTGCCGGACAGGGGGCTTGGGCTAACTATGGCTACACCTTC,CASSVGAGQGAWANYGYTF
TRBJ2-5,.,TRBD1,TRBV2,TGTGCCAGCTGGGACAGGGGAGAGACCCAGTACTTC,CASWDRGETQYF
TRBJ1-5,few,.,TRBV10-3,TGTGCCATCAGTGCTAGCAGAAATCAGCCCCAGCATTTT,CAISASRNQPQHF
TRBJ1-1,.,.,TRBV10-3,TGTGCCACCCGGGGGGGTTACACTGAAGCTTTCTTT,CATRGGYTEAFF
TRBJ1-3,few,.,TRBV14,TGTGCCAGCAGCCAAGATCTCGGAAACACCATATATTTT,CASSQDLGNTIYF
TRBJ1-2,.,.,TRBV19,TGTGCCAGTAGTACGACCCCCAGGGGTGCTAACTATGGCTACACCTTC,CASSTTPRGANYGYTF
TRBJ1-3,.,.,TRBV6-5,TGTGCCAGCAGTTACTCAGGGGGATTTGGAAACACCATATATTTT,CASSYSGGFGNTIYF
TRBJ2-1,.,.,TRBV24-1,TGTGCCACCAGTGATTTGAGCGAGACAGGAGGCAATGAGCAGTTCTTC,CATSDLSETGGNEQFF
TRBJ1-2,.,.,TRBV10-3,TGTGCCATCAGTGAGTCGACAGGATCCTATGGCTACACCTTC,CAISESTGSYGYTF
TRBJ1-5,once,.,TRBV19,TGTGCCAGTAGTATGGGGGGGCGCCAGCCCCAGCATTTT,CASSMGGRQPQHF
TRBJ1-1,.,TRBD1,TRBV5-1,TGCGCCAGCAGCCCCTGGACAGGGGATACTGAAGCTTTCTTT,CASSPWTGDTEAFF
TRBJ1-6,few,.,TRBV7-2,TGTGCCAGCAGCCCTCAACTGGATTCACCCCTCCACTTT,CASSPQLDSPLHF
TRBJ2-3,.,.,TRBV4-1,TGCGCCAGCAGCCAAGTTCCCTCGGCAGATACGCAGTATTTT,CASSQVPSADTQYF
TRBJ2-7,.,.,TRBV4-1,TGCGCCAGCAGCCAAGTAACGATCTCGGGGTACGAGCAGTACTTC,CASSQVTISGYEQYF
TRBJ2-1,.,TRBD1,TRBV30,TGTGCCTGGTACCGGGACAGTAATGAGCAGTTCTTC,CAWYRDSNEQFF
TRBJ1-4,.,.,TRBV18,TGTGCCAGCTCACCTGCCGGGGGTTCAACTAATGAAAAACTGTTTTTT,CASSPAGGSTNEKLFF
TRBJ2-7,.,TRBD1,TRBV7-9,TGTGCCAGCAGCTGGGACAGGGGCCCCTACGAGCAGTACTTC,CASSWDRGPYEQYF
TRBJ1-4,.,TRBD1,TRBV18,TGTGCCAGCTCACCGGGACAGAATGAAAAACTGTTTTTT,CASSPGQNEKLFF
TRBJ2-7,.,.,TRBV5-1,TGCGCCAGCAGCTTGCCCAAACTCTACGAGCAGTACTTC,CASSLPKLYEQYF
TRBJ2-5,.,TRBD2,TRBV9,TGTGCCAGCAGCCCGACTAGCGGGGGGCTGGAAGAGACCCAGTACTTC,CASSPTSGGLEETQYF
TRBJ2-3,.,.,TRBV10-2,TGCGCCAGCAGTGAGGAAGGCGGGGCAGATACGCAGTATTTT,CASSEEGGADTQYF
TRBJ1-2,.,.,TRBV6-1,TGTGCCAGCAGTGACAGACGGACTACCGACTATGGCTACACCTTC,CASSDRRTTDYGYTF
TRBJ2-5,.,.,TRBV27,TGTGCCAGCAATACGGCGGGGGAGACCCAGTACTTC,CASNTAGETQYF
TRBJ2-7,.,.,TRBV3-1/TRBV3-2,TGTGCCAGCAGCCGTCGGACAGCCTCCTACGAGCAGTACTTC,CASSRRTASYEQYF
TRBJ1-4,.,.,TRBV19,TGTGCCAGTAGGAGCTGGGAAAAACTGTTTTTT,CASRSWEKLFF
TRBJ2-3,.,TRBD1,TRBV24-1,TGTGCCACCAGTGGCGACAGGGCTCTGAGCACAGATACGCAGTATTTT,CATSGDRALSTDTQYF
TRBJ2-2,.,.,TRBV5-6,TGTGCCAGCAGCCCCTTGGACAGGAACACCGGGGAGCTGTTTTTT,CASSPLDRNTGELFF
TRBJ1-4,.,.,TRBV2,TGTGCCAGCATGGGCTTTCGCCAAACTAATGAAAAACTGTTTTTT,CASMGFRQTNEKLFF
TRBJ1-1,.,.,TRBV10-3,TGTGCCATCAGTGAGTATTTGACTTCGGACACTGAAGCTTTCTTT,CAISEYLTSDTEAFF
TRBJ1-6,.,.,TRBV7-2,TGTGCCAGCAGCATAACGGACAGATATAATTCACCCCTCCACTTT,CASSITDRYNSPLHF